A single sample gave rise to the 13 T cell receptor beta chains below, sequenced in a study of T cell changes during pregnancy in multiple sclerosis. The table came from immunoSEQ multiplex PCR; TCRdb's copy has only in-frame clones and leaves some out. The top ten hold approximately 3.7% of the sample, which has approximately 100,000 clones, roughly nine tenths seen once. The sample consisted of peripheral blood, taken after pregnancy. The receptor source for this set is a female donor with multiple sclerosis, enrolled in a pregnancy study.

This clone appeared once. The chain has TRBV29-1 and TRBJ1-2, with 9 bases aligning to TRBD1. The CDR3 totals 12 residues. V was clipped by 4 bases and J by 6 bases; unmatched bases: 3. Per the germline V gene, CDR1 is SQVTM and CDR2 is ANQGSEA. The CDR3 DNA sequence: TGCAGCGTTGCCGGGACAGGGAATGGCTACACCTTC. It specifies CSVAGTGNGYTF.

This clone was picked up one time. As DNA, the CDR3 is TGTGCCAGCAGGAAAGCGGGGGGGCCTATGAATGAGCAGTTCTTC. It codes for CASRKAGGPMNEQFF. The gene calls are TRBV5-4 and TRBJ2-1; 10 bases match TRBD2. Germline V CDR1 and CDR2: SGHNT, YYREEE (reference sequence). The CDR3 extends over 15 amino acids. J gave up 7 bases and V 5 bases, and 9 bases lay outside the gene matches.

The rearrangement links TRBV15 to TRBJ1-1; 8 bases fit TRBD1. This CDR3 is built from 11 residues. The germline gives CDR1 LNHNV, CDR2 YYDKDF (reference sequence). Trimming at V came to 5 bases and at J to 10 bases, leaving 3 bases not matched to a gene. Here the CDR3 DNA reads TGTGCCACCAGCTCCGACAGGGGAGCTTTCTTT. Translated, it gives CATSSDRGAFF.

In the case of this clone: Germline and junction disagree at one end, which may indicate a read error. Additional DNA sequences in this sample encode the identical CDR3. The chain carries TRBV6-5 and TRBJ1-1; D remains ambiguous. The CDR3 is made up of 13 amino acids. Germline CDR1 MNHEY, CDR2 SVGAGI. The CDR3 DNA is TGTGCCAGCAGCGCGACTGTGAACACTGAAGCCTTCTTT. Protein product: CASSATVNTEAFF.

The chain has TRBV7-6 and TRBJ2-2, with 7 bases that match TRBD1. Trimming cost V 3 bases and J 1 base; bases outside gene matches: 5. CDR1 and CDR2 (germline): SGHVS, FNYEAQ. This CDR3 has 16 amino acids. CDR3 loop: CASSLYGTVNTGELFF. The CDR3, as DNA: TGTGCCAGCAGCTTGTATGGGACAGTGAACACCGGGGAGCTGTTTTTT. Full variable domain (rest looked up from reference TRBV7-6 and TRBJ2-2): GAGVSQSPRYKVTKRGQDVALRCDPISGHVSLYWYRQALGQGPEFLTYFNYEAQQDKSGLPNDRFSAERPEGSISTLTIQRTEQRDSAMYRCASSLYGTVNTGELFFGEGSRLTVL.

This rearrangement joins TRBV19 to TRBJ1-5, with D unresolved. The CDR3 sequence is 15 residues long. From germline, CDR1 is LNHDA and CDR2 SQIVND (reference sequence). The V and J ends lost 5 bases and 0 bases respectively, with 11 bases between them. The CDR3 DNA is TGTGCCAGTAGTCCCGAGGGTTATAGCAATCAGCCCCAGCATTTT. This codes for CASSPEGYSNQPQHF.

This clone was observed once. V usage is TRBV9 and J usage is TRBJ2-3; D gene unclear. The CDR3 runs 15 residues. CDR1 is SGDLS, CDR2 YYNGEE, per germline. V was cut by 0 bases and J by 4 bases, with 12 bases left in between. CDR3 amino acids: CASSVVSNTPDTQYF. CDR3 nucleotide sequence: TGTGCCAGCAGCGTAGTGTCCAACACGCCAGATACGCAGTATTTT.

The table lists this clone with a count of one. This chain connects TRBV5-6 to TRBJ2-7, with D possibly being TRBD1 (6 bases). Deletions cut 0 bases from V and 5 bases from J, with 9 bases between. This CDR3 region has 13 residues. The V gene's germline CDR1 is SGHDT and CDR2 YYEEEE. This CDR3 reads CASSLGRGNEQYF. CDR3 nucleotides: TGTGCCAGCAGCTTGGGAAGGGGGAACGAGCAGTACTTC.

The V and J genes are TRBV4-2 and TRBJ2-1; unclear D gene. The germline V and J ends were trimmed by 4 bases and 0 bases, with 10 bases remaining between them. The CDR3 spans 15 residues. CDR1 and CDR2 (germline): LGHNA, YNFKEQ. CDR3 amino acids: CASSRNSNSYNEQFF. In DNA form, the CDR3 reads TGTGCCAGCAGCCGAAACTCTAACTCCTACAATGAGCAGTTCTTC.

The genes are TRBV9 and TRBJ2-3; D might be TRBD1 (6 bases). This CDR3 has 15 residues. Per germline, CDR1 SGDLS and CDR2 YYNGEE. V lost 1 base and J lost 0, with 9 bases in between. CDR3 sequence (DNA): TGTGCCAGCAGCGTACTCGGACAGAGCACAGATACGCAGTATTTT. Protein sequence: CASSVLGQSTDTQYF.

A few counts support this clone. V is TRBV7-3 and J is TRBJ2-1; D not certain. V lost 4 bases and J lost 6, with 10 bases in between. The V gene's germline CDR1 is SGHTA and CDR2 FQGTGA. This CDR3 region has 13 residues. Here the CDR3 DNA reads TGTGCCAGCAGCTCAGGCCATACCAATGAGCAGTTCTTC. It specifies CASSSGHTNEQFF.

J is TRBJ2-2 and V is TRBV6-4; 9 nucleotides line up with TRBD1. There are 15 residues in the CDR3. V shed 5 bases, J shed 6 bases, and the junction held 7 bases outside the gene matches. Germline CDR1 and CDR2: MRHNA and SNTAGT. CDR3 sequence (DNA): TGTGCCAGCAGTAGGGACAGGGCATCGGCCGGGGAGCTGTTTTTT. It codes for CASSRDRASAGELFF.

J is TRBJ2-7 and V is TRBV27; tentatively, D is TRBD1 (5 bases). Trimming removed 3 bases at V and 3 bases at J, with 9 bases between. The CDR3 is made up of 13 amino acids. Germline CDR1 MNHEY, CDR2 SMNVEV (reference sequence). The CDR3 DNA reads TGTGCCAGCAGTTTGGCGACAGACTACGAGCAGTACTTC. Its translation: CASSLATDYEQYF.